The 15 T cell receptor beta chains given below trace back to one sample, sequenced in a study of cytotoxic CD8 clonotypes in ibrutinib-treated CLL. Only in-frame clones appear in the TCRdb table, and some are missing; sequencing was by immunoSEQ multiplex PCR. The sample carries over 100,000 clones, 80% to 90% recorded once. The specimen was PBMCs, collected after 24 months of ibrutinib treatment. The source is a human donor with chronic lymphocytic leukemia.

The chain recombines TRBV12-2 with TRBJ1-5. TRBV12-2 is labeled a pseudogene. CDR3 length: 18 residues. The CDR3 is CASRHKLNPGPGVQPQHF. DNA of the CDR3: TGTGCAAGTCGCCACAAGTTGAATCCGGGACCTGGTGTCCAGCCCCAGCATTTT.

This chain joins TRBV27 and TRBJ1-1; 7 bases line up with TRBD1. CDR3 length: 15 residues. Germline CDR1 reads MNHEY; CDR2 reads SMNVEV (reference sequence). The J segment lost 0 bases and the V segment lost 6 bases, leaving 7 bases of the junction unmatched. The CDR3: CASRVLTGMNTEAFF. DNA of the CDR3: TGTGCCAGCAGAGTCTTGACAGGGATGAACACTGAAGCTTTCTTT.

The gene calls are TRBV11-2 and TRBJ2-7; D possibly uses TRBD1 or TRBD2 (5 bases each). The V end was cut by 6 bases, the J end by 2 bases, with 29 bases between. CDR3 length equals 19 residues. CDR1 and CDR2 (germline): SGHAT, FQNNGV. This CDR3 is CASSPIGAASNRGPYEQYF. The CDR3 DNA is TGTGCCAGCAGTCCCATAGGGGCCGCCTCGAATAGGGGACCCTACGAGCAGTACTTC.

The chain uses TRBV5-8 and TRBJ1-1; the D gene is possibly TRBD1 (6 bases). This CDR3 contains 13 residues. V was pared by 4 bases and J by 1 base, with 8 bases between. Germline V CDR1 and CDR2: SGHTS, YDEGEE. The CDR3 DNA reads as TGTGCCAGCAGCCTCAGGGGGAACACTGAAGCTTTCTTT. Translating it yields CASSLRGNTEAFF. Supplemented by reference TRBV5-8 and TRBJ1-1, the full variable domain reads EAGVTQSPTHLIKTRGQQATLRCSPISGHTSVYWYQQALGLGLQFLLWYDEGEERNRGNFPPRFSGRQFPNYSSELNVNALELEDSALYLCASSLRGNTEAFFGQGTRLTVV.

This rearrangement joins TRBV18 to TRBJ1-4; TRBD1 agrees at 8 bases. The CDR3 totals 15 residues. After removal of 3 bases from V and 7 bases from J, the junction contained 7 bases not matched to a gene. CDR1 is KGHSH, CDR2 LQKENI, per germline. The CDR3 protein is CASSPGQVLFEKLFF. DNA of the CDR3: TGTGCCAGCTCACCGGGACAGGTTTTATTTGAAAAACTGTTTTTT.

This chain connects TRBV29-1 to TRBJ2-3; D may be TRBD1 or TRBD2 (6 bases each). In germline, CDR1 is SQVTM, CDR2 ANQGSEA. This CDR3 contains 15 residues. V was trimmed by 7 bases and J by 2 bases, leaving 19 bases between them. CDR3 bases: TGCAGCGCCGGTTTTAGAGGGGGGAACACAGATACGCAGTATTTT. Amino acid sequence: CSAGFRGGNTDTQYF.

The DNA of the CDR3 is TGCGCCAGCAGCCTCATCCCTAGCACAGATACGCAGTATTTT. It is translated as CASSLIPSTDTQYF. This chain uses TRBV5-1 with TRBJ2-3, with unresolved D. Trimming took 4 bases from V and 0 from J, leaving 9 bases between them. CDR1 and CDR2 from the germline V gene are SGHRS and YFSETQ. The CDR3 contains 14 residues.

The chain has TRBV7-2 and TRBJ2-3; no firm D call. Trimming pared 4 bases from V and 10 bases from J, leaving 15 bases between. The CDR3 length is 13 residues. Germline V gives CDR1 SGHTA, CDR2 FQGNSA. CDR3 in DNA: TGTGCCAGCAGCTCCGGCCCTAAGGCGGCGCAGTATTTT. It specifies CASSSGPKAAQYF. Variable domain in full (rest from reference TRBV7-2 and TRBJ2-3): GAGVSQSPSNKVTEKGKDVELRCDPISGHTALYWYRQSLGQGLEFLIYFQGNSAPDKSGLPSDRFSAERTGGSVSTLTIQRTQQEDSAVYLCASSSGPKAAQYFGPGTRLTVL.

The CDR3, as DNA: TGTGCCAGCAGCCAAGACAGGGGGCGGGGAGATGGCTACACCTTC. It codes for CASSQDRGRGDGYTF. This rearrangement joins TRBV4-2 to TRBJ1-2; 8 bases fit TRBD1. This CDR3 comprises 15 residues. From germline, CDR1 is LGHNA and CDR2 YNFKEQ. J lost 6 bases, V lost 0 bases, and 6 bases had no gene match.

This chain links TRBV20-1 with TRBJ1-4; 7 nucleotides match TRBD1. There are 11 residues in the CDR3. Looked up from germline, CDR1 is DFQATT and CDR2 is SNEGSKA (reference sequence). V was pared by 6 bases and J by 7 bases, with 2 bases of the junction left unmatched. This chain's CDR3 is CSAGGGEKLFF. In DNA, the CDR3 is TGCAGTGCAGGGGGCGGTGAAAAACTGTTTTTT.

CDR3 protein: CASSFTLWDSHYTNYGYTF. The DNA of the CDR3 is TGTGCCAGCAGCTTCACACTATGGGACAGCCATTATACTAACTATGGCTACACCTTC. J is TRBJ1-2 and V is TRBV7-9; 7 bases fit TRBD1. Looked up from germline, CDR1 is SEHNR and CDR2 is FQNEAQ (reference sequence). Losses at the gene ends were 3 bases for V and 0 bases for J; bases not matched to a gene: 16. This CDR3 has 19 amino acids.

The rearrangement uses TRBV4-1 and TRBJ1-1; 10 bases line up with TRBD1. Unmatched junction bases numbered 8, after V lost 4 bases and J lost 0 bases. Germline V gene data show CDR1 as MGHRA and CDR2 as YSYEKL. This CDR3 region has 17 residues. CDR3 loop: CASSLSRDRGMNTEAFF. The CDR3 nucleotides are TGCGCCAGCAGCCTCAGCCGGGACAGGGGCATGAACACTGAAGCTTTCTTT.

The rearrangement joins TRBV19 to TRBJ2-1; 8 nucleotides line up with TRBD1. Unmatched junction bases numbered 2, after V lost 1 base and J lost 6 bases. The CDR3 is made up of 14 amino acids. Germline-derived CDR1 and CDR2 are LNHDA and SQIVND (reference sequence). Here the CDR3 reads CASSIGGTGNEQFF. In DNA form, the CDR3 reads TGTGCCAGTAGTATAGGGGGGACAGGCAATGAGCAGTTCTTC.

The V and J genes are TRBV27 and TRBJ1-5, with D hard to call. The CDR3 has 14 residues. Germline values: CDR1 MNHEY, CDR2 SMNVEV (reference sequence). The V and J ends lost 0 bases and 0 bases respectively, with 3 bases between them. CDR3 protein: CASSLSYSNQPQHF. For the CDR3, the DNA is TGTGCCAGCAGTTTATCGTATAGCAATCAGCCCCAGCATTTT.

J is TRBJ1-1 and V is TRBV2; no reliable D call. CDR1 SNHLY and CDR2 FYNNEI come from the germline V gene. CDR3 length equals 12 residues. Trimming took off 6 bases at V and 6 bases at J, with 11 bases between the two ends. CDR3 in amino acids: CASRADGAEAFF. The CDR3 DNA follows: TGTGCCAGCAGGGCCGACGGGGCTGAAGCTTTCTTT.